A single T cell receptor (beta chain) is shown here with its context. Seattle's cohort entered during active infection and was followed longitudinally. The sample comes from a study of blood T cell repertoires in COVID-19. Study context: Whether acute or convalescent, the COVID-19 samples came from the United States, Italy and Spain. PBMCs, B-cell-depleted T cells, or T cells provided the cDNA or gDNA that made up the material.

Authors' processing steps: Cell counts per sample came from amplifying reference gene primers. The protocol was immunoSEQ multiplex PCR, while the TCRdb copy is restricted to in-frame clones and leaves out a portion. The DNA was the basis for D and trimming; V, J and clone size are from that table. The sample holds just over 300,000 clones, under 90% seen once. Germline CDR1 ENHRY, CDR2 SYGVKD. The CDR3 covers 14 residues. J gave up 1 base and V 4 bases, and 1 base lay outside the gene matches. Sequences were obtained from peripheral blood. The origin of this receptor is a woman aged 25 to 45 with COVID-19, enrolled during active disease. The genes are TRBV10-3 and TRBJ2-3; TRBD2 matches 8 bases. CDR3 coding DNA: TGTGCCATCAGTGGGCGGGGGGGCACAGATACGCAGTATTTT. Protein sequence: CAISGRGGTDTQYF.